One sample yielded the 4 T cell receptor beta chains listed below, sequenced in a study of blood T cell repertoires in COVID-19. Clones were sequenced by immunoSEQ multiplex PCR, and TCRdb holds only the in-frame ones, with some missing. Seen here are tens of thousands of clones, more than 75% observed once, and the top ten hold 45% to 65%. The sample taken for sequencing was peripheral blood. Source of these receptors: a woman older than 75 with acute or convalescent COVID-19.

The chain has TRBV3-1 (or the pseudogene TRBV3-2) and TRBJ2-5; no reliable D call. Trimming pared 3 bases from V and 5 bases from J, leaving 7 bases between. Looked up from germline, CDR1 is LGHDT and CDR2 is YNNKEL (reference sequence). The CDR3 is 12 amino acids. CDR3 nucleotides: TGTGCCAGCAGCCAGCACCGGGAGACCCAGTACTTC. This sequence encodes CASSQHRETQYF.

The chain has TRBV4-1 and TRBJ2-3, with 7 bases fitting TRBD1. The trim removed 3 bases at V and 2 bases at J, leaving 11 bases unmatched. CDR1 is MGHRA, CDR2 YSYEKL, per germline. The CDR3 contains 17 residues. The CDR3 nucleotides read TGCGCCAGCAGCCAGAAAACGACGGGACAGACCACAGATACGCAGTATTTT. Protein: CASSQKTTGQTTDTQYF.

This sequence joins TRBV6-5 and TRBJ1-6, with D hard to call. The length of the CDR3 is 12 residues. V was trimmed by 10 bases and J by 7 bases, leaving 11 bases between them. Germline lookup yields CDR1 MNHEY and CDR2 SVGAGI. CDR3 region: CATWSGNSPLHF. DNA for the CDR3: TGTGCCACCTGGAGTGGAAATTCACCCCTCCACTTT.

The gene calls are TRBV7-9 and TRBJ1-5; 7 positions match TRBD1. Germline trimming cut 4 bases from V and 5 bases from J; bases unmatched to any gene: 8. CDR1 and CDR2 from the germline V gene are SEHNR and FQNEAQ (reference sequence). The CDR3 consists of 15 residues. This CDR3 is CASSSDRDPYQPQHF. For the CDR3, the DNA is TGTGCCAGCAGCTCCGACAGGGACCCTTATCAGCCCCAGCATTTT.